The 24 T cell receptor beta chains below all came from one sample that was sequenced in a study of cytomegalovirus exposure and HLA in healthy donors. Produced via immunoSEQ multiplex PCR; TCRdb's table is partial and in-frame only. The sample contains roughly 120,000 clones, around 85% of which appear only once. Sequenced sample: PBMCs. The receptors were gathered from a man aged 18 to 35 in good health and CMV-seropositive.

V and J are TRBV27 and TRBJ2-7, with TRBD1 matching over 7 bases. V dropped 5 bases and J dropped 7; count of bases not matched to a gene: 11. The CDR3 extends over 14 amino acids. Germline assignment: CDR1 MNHEY and CDR2 SMNVEV (reference sequence). CDR3 sequence: CASSASGQVGEQYF. The CDR3 nucleotides read TGTGCCAGCAGTGCCTCAGGACAGGTTGGGGAGCAGTACTTC.

A few counts support this clone. The chain couples TRBV5-4 to TRBJ1-6; perhaps TRBD1 as D (5 bases). Germline CDR1 reads SGHNT; CDR2 reads YYREEE (reference sequence). The CDR3 is made up of 12 amino acids. V shed 5 bases and J shed 9 bases, with 9 bases lying between them. The CDR3 loop reads CASRQDSSPLHF. The CDR3 bases are TGTGCCAGCAGACAAGACAGTTCACCCCTCCACTTT.

The chain links TRBV27 to TRBJ1-5; D is unresolved. Per germline, CDR1 MNHEY and CDR2 SMNVEV (reference sequence). The CDR3 is 12 amino acids. V shed 5 bases and J shed 4 bases, with 6 bases lying between them. The CDR3 sequence: CASSPLNQPQHF. The CDR3, as DNA: TGTGCCAGCAGTCCCCTTAATCAGCCCCAGCATTTT.

This clone was seen a single time. This chain links TRBV5-1 with TRBJ2-3; a possible D gene is TRBD1 (5 bases). V gave up 2 bases and J gave up 2 bases, with 9 bases separating them. Per the germline V gene, CDR1 is SGHRS and CDR2 is YFSETQ. There are 14 residues in the CDR3. Here the CDR3 DNA reads TGCGCCAGCAGCTTTGGGGCCTACACAGATACGCAGTATTTT. Translating it yields CASSFGAYTDTQYF.

This chain uses TRBV2 with TRBJ2-5; 7 bases map to TRBD1. V shed 6 bases and J 3 bases; nucleotides not matched to a gene: 4. CDR3 length: 13 residues. CDR1 is SNHLY and CDR2 is FYNNEI in the germline V gene. The CDR3: CASRRDSEETQYF. The DNA of the CDR3 is TGTGCCAGCAGACGGGACAGCGAAGAGACCCAGTACTTC.

The chain is built from TRBV15 and TRBJ2-7, with 8 bases matching TRBD1. Trimming cost V 0 bases and J 5 bases; bases outside gene matches: 9. The CDR3 is 16 amino acids. CDR1 is LNHNV, CDR2 YYDKDF, per germline (reference sequence). The CDR3 protein is CATSRDRPGGADEQYF. The CDR3 DNA reads as TGTGCCACCAGCAGAGATCGGCCAGGGGGCGCCGACGAGCAGTACTTC.

The V gene is TRBV27, the J gene TRBJ2-7; 7 bases are a match to TRBD2. J was trimmed by 5 bases and V by 5 bases; bases with no gene match: 12. CDR3 size: 15 residues. CDR1 is MNHEY, CDR2 SMNVEV, per germline (reference sequence). In DNA form, the CDR3 reads TGTGCCAGCAGTCGCGGCGGGGGATCATACGACGAGCAGTACTTC. Translation: CASSRGGGSYDEQYF.

This chain joins TRBV6-5 and TRBJ1-1; D is uncertain. The V gene lost 6 bases and the J gene lost 8 bases, with 13 bases spanning the gap. CDR1 is MNHEY and CDR2 is SVGAGI in the germline V gene. This CDR3 spans 12 amino acids. CDR3 DNA sequence: TGTGCCAGCAGCGGCGGAGACTTCGAAGCTTTCTTT. It is translated as CASSGGDFEAFF.

The chain couples TRBV7-2 to TRBJ2-7; 7 nucleotides line up with TRBD1. The germline gives CDR1 SGHTA, CDR2 FQGNSA. Unmatched junction bases numbered 0, after V lost 2 bases and J lost 2 bases. CDR3 length: 13 residues. The CDR3 DNA sequence: TGTGCCAGCAGCTTACAGGGGGCCTACGAGCAGTACTTC. Protein product: CASSLQGAYEQYF.

The V call is TRBV6-5, the J call TRBJ2-3; TRBD2 aligns across 8 bases. Trimming at V came to 5 bases and at J to 0 bases, leaving 1 base not matched to a gene. CDR3 length equals 14 residues. The germline CDR1 and CDR2 sequences are MNHEY and SVGAGI. CDR3 nucleotides: TGTGCCAGCAGTCAGCGGGAGAGCACAGATACGCAGTATTTT. Protein: CASSQRESTDTQYF.

V usage is TRBV7-2 and J usage is TRBJ2-3; TRBD2 might be the D (5 bases). V lost 1 base, J lost 5 bases, and 10 bases lay in between. This CDR3 comprises 14 residues. Germline V gene data show CDR1 as SGHTA and CDR2 as FQGNSA. CDR3: CASSLGLAKDTQYF. CDR3 in DNA: TGTGCCAGCAGCTTAGGCCTAGCAAAAGATACGCAGTATTTT. The complete variable domain, with remaining parts taken from reference TRBV7-2 and TRBJ2-3, reads GAGVSQSPSNKVTEKGKDVELRCDPISGHTALYWYRQSLGQGLEFLIYFQGNSAPDKSGLPSDRFSAERTGGSVSTLTIQRTQQEDSAVYLCASSLGLAKDTQYFGPGTRLTVL.

This rearrangement joins TRBV7-2 to TRBJ2-5; TRBD1 is a possible D gene (5 bases). V lost 5 bases, J lost 1 base, and 11 bases lay in between. This CDR3 spans 14 amino acids. CDR1 and CDR2 (germline): SGHTA, FQGNSA. The DNA of the CDR3 is TGTGCCAGCAGCCCACCAGGGTCCCAAGAGACCCAGTACTTC. Protein product: CASSPPGSQETQYF.

The chain employs TRBV11-3 and TRBJ2-2, with 10 bases aligning to TRBD1. Trimming removed 5 bases from V and 4 bases from J; junction bases left unmatched: 7. Germline loops: CDR1 SGHNT, CDR2 YENEEA. The CDR3 is 16 residues long. CDR3 sequence (DNA): TGTGCCAGCAGCCGAGGGACAGGGGACGGCACCGGGGAGCTGTTTTTT. It translates to CASSRGTGDGTGELFF.

The chain carries TRBV7-2 and TRBJ1-1, with 7 bases fitting TRBD1. The CDR3 has 16 amino acids. Germline lookup yields CDR1 SGHTA and CDR2 FQGNSA. V shed 1 base, J shed 5 bases, and the junction held 10 bases outside the gene matches. This CDR3 is CASSLDSEGAGTEAFF. CDR3 bases: TGTGCCAGCAGCTTAGATTCAGAGGGGGCTGGGACTGAAGCTTTCTTT.

The chain uses TRBV29-1 and TRBJ1-1, with 8 bases that match TRBD1. From germline, CDR1 is SQVTM and CDR2 ANQGSEA. CDR3 size: 12 residues. V was pared by 4 bases and J by 4 bases, with 2 bases of the junction left unmatched. Here the CDR3 DNA reads TGCAGCGTTGGCCAGGGGGCCACTGAAGCTTTCTTT. Residues: CSVGQGATEAFF.

This clone has just one count. This CDR3 is CASPGGGAGSPLHF. The CDR3 nucleotides read TGTGCCAGCCCGGGGGGAGGGGCAGGCTCACCCCTCCACTTT. The chain couples TRBV28 to TRBJ1-6; TRBD1 might be the D (5 bases). Trimming stripped 8 bases from V and 10 bases from J, with 18 bases between. The CDR3 is made up of 14 amino acids. Germline V gene data show CDR1 as MDHEN and CDR2 as SYDVKM.

In this sample, this clone turned up a few times. This chain uses TRBV6-7 with TRBJ2-7; D ambiguous. TRBV6-7 is annotated as an ORF whose role is uncertain. Trimming pared 5 bases from V and 1 base from J, leaving 3 bases between. The CDR3 runs to 11 residues. CDR3 sequence reads: CASSPSYEQYF. CDR3 bases: TGTGCCAGCAGTCCTTCCTACGAGCAGTACTTC.

The chain is built from TRBV4-3 and TRBJ1-4; 9 bases match TRBD1. The J segment lost 7 bases and the V segment lost 3 bases, leaving 9 bases of the junction unmatched. The CDR3 has 16 amino acids. CDR1 is LGHNA and CDR2 is YSLEER in the germline V gene. The chain's CDR3 is CASSQEPGQGGEKLFF. CDR3 nucleotides: TGCGCCAGCAGCCAGGAACCGGGACAGGGTGGTGAAAAACTGTTTTTT.

This chain connects TRBV19 to TRBJ1-6, with a possible D match to TRBD1 (5 bases). The V gene's germline CDR1 is LNHDA and CDR2 SQIVND (reference sequence). Trimming removed 6 bases from V and 11 bases from J, with 26 bases in between. The CDR3 loop spans 17 amino acids. CDR3 loop: CASRGGSSSGGGAPLHF. The CDR3 DNA is TGTGCCAGTAGGGGCGGGTCCTCGTCCGGTGGAGGGGCACCCCTCCACTTT.

As regards this clone: An end of the junction does not agree with germline; a read error may underlie this. The rearrangement links TRBV5-1 to TRBJ1-4; 9 bases map to TRBD1. This CDR3 comprises 14 residues. Per germline, CDR1 SGHRS and CDR2 YFSETQ. The CDR3 reads CASSLTGGNEKLFF. CDR3 bases: TGCGCCAGCAGCCTCACAGGGGGCAATGAAAAACTGTTTTTC.

J is TRBJ2-7 and V is TRBV19, with TRBD2 matching over 7 bases. Germline V lookup: CDR1 LNHDA, CDR2 SQIVND (reference sequence). The CDR3 has 17 amino acids. The J segment lost 2 bases and the V segment lost 1 base, leaving 11 bases of the junction unmatched. CDR3 DNA sequence: TGTGCCAGTAGTATAGCTTCGGGAGGACCTAACACCTACGAGCAGTACTTC. Residues: CASSIASGGPNTYEQYF.

About this clone itself: Its ends do not fully match the called genes, so a read error is possible. The V and J genes are TRBV7-7 and TRBJ2-7; no clear D gene. Germline lookup yields CDR1 SSHAT and CDR2 FNYEAQ (reference sequence). This CDR3 has 16 residues. The CDR3 region is CASSLDSWASSYEQYF. The CDR3 nucleotides read TGTGCTAGCAGCTTAGATTCATGGGCAAGCTCCTACGAGCAGTACTTC.

This clone was seen a handful of times. The chain carries TRBV19 and TRBJ1-1; D is possibly TRBD1 (6 bases). The V end lost 5 bases, the J end lost 1 base, and 14 bases lay between the germline ends. The CDR3 length is 15 residues. Germline-derived CDR1 and CDR2 are LNHDA and SQIVND (reference sequence). The CDR3, as DNA: TGTGCCAGTAGTGAACAGGGTGACGGGAACACTGAAGCTTTCTTT. This gives the protein CASSEQGDGNTEAFF.

This chain links TRBV5-1 with TRBJ2-1; 7 bases fit TRBD1. The CDR3 spans 17 residues. Germline CDR1 and CDR2: SGHRS and YFSETQ. V was clipped by 0 bases and J by 4 bases; unmatched bases: 10. The CDR3 loop reads CASSLAMAGTAYNEQFF. CDR3 DNA: TGCGCCAGCAGCTTGGCAATGGCCGGGACAGCTTACAATGAGCAGTTCTTC. The complete variable domain, with remaining parts taken from reference TRBV5-1 and TRBJ2-1, reads KAGVTQTPRYLIKTRGQQVTLSCSPISGHRSVSWYQQTPGQGLQFLFEYFSETQRNKGNFPGRFSGRQFSNSRSEMNVSTLELGDSALYLCASSLAMAGTAYNEQFFGPGTRLTVL.